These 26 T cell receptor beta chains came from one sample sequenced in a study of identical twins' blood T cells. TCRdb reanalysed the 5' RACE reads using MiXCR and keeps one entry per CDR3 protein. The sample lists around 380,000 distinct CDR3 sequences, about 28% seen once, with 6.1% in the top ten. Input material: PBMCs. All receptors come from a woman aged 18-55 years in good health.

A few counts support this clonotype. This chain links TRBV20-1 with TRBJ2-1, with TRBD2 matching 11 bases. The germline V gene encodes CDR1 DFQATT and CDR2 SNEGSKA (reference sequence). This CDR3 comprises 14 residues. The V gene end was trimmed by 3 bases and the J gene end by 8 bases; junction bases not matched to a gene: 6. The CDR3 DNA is TGCAGTGCTAGGGGGACTAGCGGAAAACATGAGCAGTTCTTC. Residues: CSARGTSGKHEQFF.

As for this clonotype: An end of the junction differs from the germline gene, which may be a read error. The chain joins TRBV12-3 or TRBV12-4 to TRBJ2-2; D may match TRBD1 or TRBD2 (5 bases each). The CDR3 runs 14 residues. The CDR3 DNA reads TGTGCCAGCAGCTATGGAATGGGGACCGGGGAGCCGTTTTTT. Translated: CASSYGMGTGEPFF.

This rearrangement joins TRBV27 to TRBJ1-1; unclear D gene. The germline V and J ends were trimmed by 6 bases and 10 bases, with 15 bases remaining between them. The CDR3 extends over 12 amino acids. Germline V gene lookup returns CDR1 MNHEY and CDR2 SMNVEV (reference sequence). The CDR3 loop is CASSVRGGSAFF. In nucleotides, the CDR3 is TGTGCCAGCAGCGTACGGGGTGGGTCAGCTTTCTTT.

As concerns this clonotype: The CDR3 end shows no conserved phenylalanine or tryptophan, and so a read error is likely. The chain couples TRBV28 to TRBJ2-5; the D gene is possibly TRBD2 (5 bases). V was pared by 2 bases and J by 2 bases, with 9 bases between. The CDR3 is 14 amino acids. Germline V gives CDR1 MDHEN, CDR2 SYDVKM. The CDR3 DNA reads TGTGCCAGCAGTTTAAGGGAGCCACAAGAGACCCAGTACTCC. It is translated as CASSLREPQETQYS.

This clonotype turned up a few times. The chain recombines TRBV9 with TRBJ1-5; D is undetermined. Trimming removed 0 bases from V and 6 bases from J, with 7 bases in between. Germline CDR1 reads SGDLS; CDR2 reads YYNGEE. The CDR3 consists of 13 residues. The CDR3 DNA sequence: TGTGCCAGCAGCGTAGGAGGTGGTCAGCCCCAGCATTTT. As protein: CASSVGGGQPQHF.

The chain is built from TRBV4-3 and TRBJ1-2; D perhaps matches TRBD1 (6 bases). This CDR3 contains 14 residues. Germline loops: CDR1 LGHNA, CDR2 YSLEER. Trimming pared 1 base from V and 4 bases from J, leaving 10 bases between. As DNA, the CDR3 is TGCGCCAGCAGCCAAGTCCCGGACAGCTATGGCTACACCTTC. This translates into CASSQVPDSYGYTF.

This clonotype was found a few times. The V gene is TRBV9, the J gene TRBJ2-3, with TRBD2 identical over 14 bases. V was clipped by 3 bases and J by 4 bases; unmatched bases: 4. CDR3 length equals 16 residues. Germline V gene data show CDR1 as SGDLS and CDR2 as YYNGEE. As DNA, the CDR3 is TGTGCCAGCAGCGATCGACTAGCGGGAGGGCCAGATACGCAGTATTTT. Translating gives CASSDRLAGGPDTQYF.

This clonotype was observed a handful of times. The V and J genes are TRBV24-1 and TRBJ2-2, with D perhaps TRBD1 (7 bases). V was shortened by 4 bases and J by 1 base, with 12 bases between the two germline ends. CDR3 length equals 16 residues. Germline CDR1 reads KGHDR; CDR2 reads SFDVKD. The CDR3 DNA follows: TGTGCCACCAGTGAGGCGGGACAGTTGAACACCGGGGAGCTGTTTTTT. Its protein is CATSEAGQLNTGELFF.

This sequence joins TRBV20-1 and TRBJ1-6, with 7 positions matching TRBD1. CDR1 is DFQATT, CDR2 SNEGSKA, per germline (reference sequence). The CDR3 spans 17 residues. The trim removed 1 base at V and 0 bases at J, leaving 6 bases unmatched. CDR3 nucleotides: TGCAGTGCTAGAGTACCGGGACAGAGCTCCTATAATTCACCCCTCCACTTT. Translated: CSARVPGQSSYNSPLHF.

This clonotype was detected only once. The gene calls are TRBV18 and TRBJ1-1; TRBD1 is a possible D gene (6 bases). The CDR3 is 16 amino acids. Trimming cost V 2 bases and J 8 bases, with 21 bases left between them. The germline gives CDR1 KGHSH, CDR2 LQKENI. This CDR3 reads CASSPLTTGGGDEAFF. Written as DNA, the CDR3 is TGTGCCAGCTCACCATTGACCACTGGAGGGGGGGACGAAGCTTTCTTT. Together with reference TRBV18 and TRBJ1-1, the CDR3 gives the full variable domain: NAGVMQNPRHLVRRRGQEARLRCSPMKGHSHVYWYRQLPEEGLKFMVYLQKENIIDESGMPKERFSAEFPKEGPSILRIQQVVRGDSAAYFCASSPLTTGGGDEAFFGQGTRLTVV.

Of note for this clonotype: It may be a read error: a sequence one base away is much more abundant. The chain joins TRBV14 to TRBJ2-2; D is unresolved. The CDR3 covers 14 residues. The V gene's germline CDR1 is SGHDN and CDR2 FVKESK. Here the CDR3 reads CASSQWANTRELFF. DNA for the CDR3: TGTGCCAGCAGCCAATGGGCGAACACCAGGGAGCTGTTTTTT.

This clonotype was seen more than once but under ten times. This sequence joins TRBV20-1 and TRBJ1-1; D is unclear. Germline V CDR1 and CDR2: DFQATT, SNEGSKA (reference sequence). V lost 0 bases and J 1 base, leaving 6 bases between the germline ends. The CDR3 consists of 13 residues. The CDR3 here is CSARDPPNTEAFF. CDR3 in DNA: TGCAGTGCTAGAGACCCCCCGAACACTGAAGCTTTCTTT.

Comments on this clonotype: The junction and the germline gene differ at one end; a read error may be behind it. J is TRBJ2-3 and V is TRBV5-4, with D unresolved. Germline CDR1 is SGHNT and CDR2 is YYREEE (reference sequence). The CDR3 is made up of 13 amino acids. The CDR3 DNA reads TGTGCCAACAGCTTCCGTTCCGCAGATACGCAGTATTTT. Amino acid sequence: CANSFRSADTQYF.

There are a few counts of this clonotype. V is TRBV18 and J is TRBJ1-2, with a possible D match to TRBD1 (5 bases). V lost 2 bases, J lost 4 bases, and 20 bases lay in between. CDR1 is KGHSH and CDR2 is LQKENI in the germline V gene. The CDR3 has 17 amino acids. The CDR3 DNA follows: TGTGCCAGCTCACCATTAACGGGACGCCTTGGGTCCTATGGCTACACCTTC. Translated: CASSPLTGRLGSYGYTF.

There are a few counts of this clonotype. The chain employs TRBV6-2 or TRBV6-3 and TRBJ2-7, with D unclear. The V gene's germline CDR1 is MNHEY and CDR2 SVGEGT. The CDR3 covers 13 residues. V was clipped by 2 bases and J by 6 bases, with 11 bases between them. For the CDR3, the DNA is TGTGCCAGCAGTTACCGACGGCGGAGCGAGCAGTACTTC. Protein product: CASSYRRRSEQYF.

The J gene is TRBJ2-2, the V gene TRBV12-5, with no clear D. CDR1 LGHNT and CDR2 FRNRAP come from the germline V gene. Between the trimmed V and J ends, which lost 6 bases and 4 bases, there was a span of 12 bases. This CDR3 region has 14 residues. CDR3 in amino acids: CASGPYASTGELFF. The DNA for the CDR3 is TGTGCTAGTGGCCCTTATGCGAGCACCGGGGAGCTGTTTTTT. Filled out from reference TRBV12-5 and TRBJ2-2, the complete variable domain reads DARVTQTPRHKVTEMGQEVTMRCQPILGHNTVFWYRQTMMQGLELLAYFRNRAPLDDSGMPKDRFSAEMPDATLATLKIQPSEPRDSAVYFCASGPYASTGELFFGEGSRLTVL.

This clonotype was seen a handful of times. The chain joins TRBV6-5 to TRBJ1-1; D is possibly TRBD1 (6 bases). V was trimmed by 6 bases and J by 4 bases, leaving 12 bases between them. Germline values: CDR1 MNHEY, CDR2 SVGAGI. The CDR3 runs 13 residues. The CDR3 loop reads CASRRTETTEAFF. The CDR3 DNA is TGTGCCAGCAGACGGACAGAGACCACTGAAGCTTTCTTT.

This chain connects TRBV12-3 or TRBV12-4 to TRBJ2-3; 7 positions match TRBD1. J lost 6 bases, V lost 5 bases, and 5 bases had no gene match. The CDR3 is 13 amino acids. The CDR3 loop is CASSPQQGDTQYF. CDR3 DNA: TGTGCCAGCAGTCCCCAACAGGGGGATACGCAGTATTTT.

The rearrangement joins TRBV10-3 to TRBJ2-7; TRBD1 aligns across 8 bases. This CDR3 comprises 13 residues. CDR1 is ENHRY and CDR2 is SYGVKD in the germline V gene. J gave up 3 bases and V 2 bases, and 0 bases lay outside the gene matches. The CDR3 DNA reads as TGTGCCATCAGTGAGGGACAGGGCTACGAGCAGTACTTC. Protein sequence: CAISEGQGYEQYF.

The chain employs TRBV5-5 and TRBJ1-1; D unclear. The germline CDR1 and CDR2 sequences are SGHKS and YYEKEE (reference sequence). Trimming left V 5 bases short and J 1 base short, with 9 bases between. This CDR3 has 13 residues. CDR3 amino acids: CASSLYRNTEAFF. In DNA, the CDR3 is TGTGCCAGCAGTTTGTACAGGAACACTGAAGCTTTCTTT.

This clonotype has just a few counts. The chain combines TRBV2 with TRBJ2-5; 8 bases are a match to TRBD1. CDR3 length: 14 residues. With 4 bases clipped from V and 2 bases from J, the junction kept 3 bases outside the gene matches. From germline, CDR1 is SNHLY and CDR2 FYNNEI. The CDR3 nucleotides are TGTGCCAGCAGTGTGGGACAGGCGCAAGAGACCCAGTACTTC. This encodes CASSVGQAQETQYF.

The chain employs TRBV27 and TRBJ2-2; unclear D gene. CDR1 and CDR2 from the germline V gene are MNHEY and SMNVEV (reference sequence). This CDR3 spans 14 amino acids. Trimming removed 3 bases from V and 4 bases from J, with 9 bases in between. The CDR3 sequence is CASSFHPSTGELFF. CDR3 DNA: TGTGCCAGCAGTTTTCACCCATCCACCGGGGAGCTGTTTTTT.

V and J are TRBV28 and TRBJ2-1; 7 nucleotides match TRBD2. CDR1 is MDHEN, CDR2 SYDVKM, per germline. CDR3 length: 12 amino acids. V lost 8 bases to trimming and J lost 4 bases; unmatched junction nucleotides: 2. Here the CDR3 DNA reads TGTGCCAGCCAGGGACTATACAATGAGCAGTTCTTC. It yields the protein CASQGLYNEQFF.

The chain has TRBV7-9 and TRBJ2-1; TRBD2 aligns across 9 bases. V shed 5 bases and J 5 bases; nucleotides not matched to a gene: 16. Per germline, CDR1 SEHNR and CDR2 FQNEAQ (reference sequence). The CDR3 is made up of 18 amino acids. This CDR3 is CASSLTKGAGGYDNEQFF. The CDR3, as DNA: TGTGCCAGCAGCCTTACTAAGGGGGCGGGAGGGTACGACAATGAGCAGTTCTTC.

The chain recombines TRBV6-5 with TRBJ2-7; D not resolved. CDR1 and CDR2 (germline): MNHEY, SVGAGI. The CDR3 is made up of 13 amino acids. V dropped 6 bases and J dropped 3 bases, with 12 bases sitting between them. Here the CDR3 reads CASSLTFGYEQYF. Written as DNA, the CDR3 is TGTGCCAGCAGCTTGACATTTGGCTACGAGCAGTACTTC.

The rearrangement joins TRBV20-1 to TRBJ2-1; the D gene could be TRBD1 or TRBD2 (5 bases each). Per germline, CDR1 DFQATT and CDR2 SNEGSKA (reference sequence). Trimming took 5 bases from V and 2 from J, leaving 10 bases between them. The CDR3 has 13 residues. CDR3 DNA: TGCAGTGCTTGGGACGGCACCTACAATGAGCAGTTCTTC. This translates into CSAWDGTYNEQFF.